This TCR beta chain was retrieved from a study of blood T cells in healthy people across ages. Then a second PCR, running roughly 7 to 11 cycles, was carried out with a sample-barcoded 5' primer and a J-beta primer mix. TCRdb passed the 5' RACE reads through MiXCR, listing each CDR3 protein once. The sample shows over 600,000 distinct CDR3 sequences, 56% of them seen only once. Study-level points and caveats: While age rose, TCR beta diversity per million T cells dropped in a roughly linear way. Naive T cell percentage showed a strong correlation with TCR beta diversity.

Comment on this clonotype: What it recognizes is unknown. The junction differs from germline at one of its ends, possibly a read error.

The CDR3 runs to 13 residues. Germline V gene lookup returns CDR1 SNHLY and CDR2 FYNNEI. Specimen: blood. The receptor was derived from a man in his forties in good health. The chain employs TRBV2 and TRBJ2-6; 8 bases are a match to TRBD1. The CDR3 region is CASTATGGNVLTF. For the CDR3, the DNA is TGTGCCAGCACCGCTACAGGGGGCAACGTCCTGACTTTC.